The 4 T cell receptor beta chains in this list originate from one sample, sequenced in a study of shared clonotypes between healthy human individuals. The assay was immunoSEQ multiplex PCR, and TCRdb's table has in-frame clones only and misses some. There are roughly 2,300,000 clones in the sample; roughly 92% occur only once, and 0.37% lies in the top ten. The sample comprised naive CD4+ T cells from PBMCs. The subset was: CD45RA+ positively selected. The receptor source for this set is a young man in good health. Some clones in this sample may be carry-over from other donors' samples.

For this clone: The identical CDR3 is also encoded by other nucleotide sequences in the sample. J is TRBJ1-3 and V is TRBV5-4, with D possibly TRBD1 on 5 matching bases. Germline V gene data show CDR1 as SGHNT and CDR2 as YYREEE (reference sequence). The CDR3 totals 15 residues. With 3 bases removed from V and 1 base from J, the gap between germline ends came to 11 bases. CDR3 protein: CASSSPGGSGNTIYF. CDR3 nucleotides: TGTGCCAGCAGCTCTCCTGGGGGGTCTGGAAACACCATATATTTT. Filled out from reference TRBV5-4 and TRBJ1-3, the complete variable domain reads ETGVTQSPTHLIKTRGQQVTLRCSSQSGHNTVSWYQQALGQGPQFIFQYYREEENGRGNFPPRFSGLQFPNYSSELNVNALELDDSALYLCASSSPGGSGNTIYFGEGSWLTVV.

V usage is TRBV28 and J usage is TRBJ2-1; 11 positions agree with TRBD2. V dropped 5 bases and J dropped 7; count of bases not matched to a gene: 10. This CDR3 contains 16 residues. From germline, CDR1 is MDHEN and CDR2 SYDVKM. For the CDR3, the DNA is TGTGCCAGCAGTCGAGGGACTAGCGGACTGTGGAATGAGCAGTTCTTC. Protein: CASSRGTSGLWNEQFF.

The CDR3 DNA follows: TGTGCCAGCAGCGTGGGGACTGCGGAGACCCAGTACTTC. This gives the protein CASSVGTAETQYF. J is TRBJ2-5 and V is TRBV9; D is perhaps TRBD2 (6 bases). V dropped 2 bases and J dropped 5 bases, with 10 bases sitting between them. The CDR3 runs to 13 residues. CDR1 is SGDLS and CDR2 is YYNGEE in the germline V gene. The full variable domain, completed using reference TRBV9 and TRBJ2-5, is DSGVTQTPKHLITATGQRVTLRCSPRSGDLSVYWYQQSLDQGLQFLIQYYNGEERAKGNILERFSAQQFPDLHSELNLSSLELGDSALYFCASSVGTAETQYFGPGTRLLVL.

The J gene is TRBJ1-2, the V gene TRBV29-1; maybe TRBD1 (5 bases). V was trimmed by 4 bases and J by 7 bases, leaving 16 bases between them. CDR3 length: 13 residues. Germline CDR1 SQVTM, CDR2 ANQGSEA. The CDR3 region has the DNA TGCAGCGTTGGTGTGGGGCAGCCCTTTGGCTACACCTTC. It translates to CSVGVGQPFGYTF. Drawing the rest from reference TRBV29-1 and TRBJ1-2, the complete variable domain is SAVISQKPSRDICQRGTSLTIQCQVDSQVTMMFWYRQQPGQSLTLIATANQGSEATYESGFVIDKFPISRPNLTFSTLTVSNMSPEDSSIYLCSVGVGQPFGYTFGSGTRLTVV.